This record concerns one T cell receptor beta chain sequence. The CDR3 sequence is 12 residues long. Trimming at V came to 9 bases and at J to 6 bases, leaving 7 bases not matched to a gene. Germline CDR1 reads SNHLY; CDR2 reads FYNNEI. This specimen comes from a study of blood T cell repertoires in COVID-19. Assay used: immunoSEQ multiplex PCR; TCRdb lists only in-frame clones, some missing. The data hold approximately 76,000 clones, with under 95% observed a single time. The specimen sequenced was peripheral blood. The sequence came from a human donor in a cohort sampled during active COVID-19. The chain uses TRBV2 and TRBJ1-1; 7 bases are a match to TRBD1. CDR3 DNA: TGTGCCAGTCAAGGGGGCCGATCTGAAGCTTTCTTT. Its translation is CASQGGRSEAFF.